One and the same sample provided the 18 T cell receptor beta chains below, sequenced in a study of blood T cell repertoires in COVID-19. Profiling relied on immunoSEQ multiplex PCR, and the TCRdb table lists in-frame clones only, not all of them. The sample has about 300,000 clones; about 85% are singletons. Specimen: PBMCs or T cells enriched from blood (not recorded which). The receptors were gathered from a woman aged 50 to 65 who had recovered from COVID-19.

About this clone itself: A read error may produce the germline difference seen at one junction end. J is TRBJ2-3 and V is TRBV7-6; 7 bases align to TRBD1. The CDR3 runs 16 residues. CDR1 is SGHVS and CDR2 is FNYEAQ in the germline V gene. CDR3 in DNA: TGTGCCAGCAGCTCAGGGGTCCAGGTCGGGACAGATCCGCAGTATTTT. The encoded protein is CASSSGVQVGTDPQYF.

The chain is built from TRBV28 and TRBJ2-7; 7 bases match TRBD1. CDR3 length equals 17 residues. Trimming removed 6 bases from V and 9 bases from J; junction bases left unmatched: 23. Germline V gene data show CDR1 as MDHEN and CDR2 as SYDVKM. In DNA, the CDR3 is TGTGCCAGCAGCCTACGGACAGGTTCCGCGAGGTGGATTGGGCAGTACTTC. Encoded protein: CASSLRTGSARWIGQYF.

This chain uses TRBV9 with TRBJ2-5; no firm D call. The CDR3 totals 12 residues. Trimming took off 4 bases at V and 7 bases at J, with 11 bases between the two ends. Germline V CDR1 and CDR2: SGDLS, YYNGEE. CDR3: CASSPNPGTQYF. In DNA form, the CDR3 reads TGTGCCAGCAGCCCAAATCCGGGGACCCAGTACTTC.

The V call is TRBV7-9, the J call TRBJ2-2; D ambiguous. V gave up 3 bases and J gave up 8 bases, with 10 bases separating them. In germline, CDR1 is SEHNR, CDR2 FQNEAQ (reference sequence). The CDR3 has 13 amino acids. CDR3 region: CASSLSLFGELFF. DNA of the CDR3: TGTGCCAGCAGCTTGAGTTTGTTTGGGGAGCTGTTTTTT. Drawing the rest from reference TRBV7-9 and TRBJ2-2, the complete variable domain is DTGVSQNPRHKITKRGQNVTFRCDPISEHNRLYWYRQTLGQGPEFLTYFQNEAQLEKSRLLSDRFSAERPKGSFSTLEIQRTEQGDSAMYLCASSLSLFGELFFGEGSRLTVL.

This clone has just a few counts. The chain has TRBV29-1 and TRBJ1-1; 8 bases are a match to TRBD1. Germline loops: CDR1 SQVTM, CDR2 ANQGSEA. The CDR3 loop spans 14 amino acids. V lost 7 bases to trimming and J lost 4 bases; unmatched junction nucleotides: 11. The CDR3 is CSGGSQGGGTEAFF. The CDR3, as DNA: TGCAGCGGAGGGTCACAGGGGGGCGGCACTGAAGCTTTCTTT.

This chain links TRBV19 with TRBJ2-5; weak D call: TRBD2 (5 bases). This CDR3 region has 15 residues. Germline V gene sequence: CDR1 LNHDA, CDR2 SQIVND (reference sequence). The V gene lost 3 bases and the J gene lost 5 bases, with 16 bases spanning the gap. The CDR3 DNA is TGTGCCAGTAGTATTGGAGGCTCCGAGGCGGAGACCCAGTACTTC. This codes for CASSIGGSEAETQYF.

The V gene is TRBV3-1 (or the pseudogene TRBV3-2), the J gene TRBJ2-7; tentative D call: TRBD2 (7 bases). Trimming took 4 bases from V and 2 from J, leaving 18 bases between them. The germline gives CDR1 LGHDT, CDR2 YNNKEL (reference sequence). The CDR3 extends over 16 amino acids. The CDR3: CASSLENERDTYEQYF. DNA for the CDR3: TGTGCCAGCAGCCTAGAGAATGAGCGGGACACCTACGAGCAGTACTTC.

This chain joins TRBV30 and TRBJ1-1; weak D call: TRBD1 (6 bases). CDR1 GTSNPN and CDR2 SVGIG come from the germline V gene (reference sequence). The CDR3 covers 15 residues. Trimming left V 5 bases short and J 7 bases short, with 23 bases between. The CDR3 coding sequence is TGTGCCTGGCATGGACCTGCGGGGGCAACCATTGAAGCTTTCTTT. It translates to CAWHGPAGATIEAFF.

V is TRBV25-1 and J is TRBJ2-3; 8 bases are shared with TRBD2. The V gene's germline CDR1 is MGHDK and CDR2 SYGVNS. The CDR3 runs to 13 residues. With V trimmed by 6 bases and J by 5 bases, 4 bases remained unmatched. CDR3 sequence reads: CASRREAVDTQYF. DNA of the CDR3: TGTGCCAGCAGGCGGGAGGCGGTAGATACGCAGTATTTT.

The V and J genes are TRBV15 and TRBJ2-1, with TRBD2 matching 7 bases. CDR1 and CDR2 from the germline V gene are LNHNV and YYDKDF (reference sequence). The CDR3 is 15 residues long. J lost 4 bases, V lost 1 base, and 4 bases had no gene match. CDR3 DNA: TGTGCCACCAGCAGAGCTAGCGGAGTGTACAATGAGCAGTTCTTC. Translating it yields CATSRASGVYNEQFF. Complete variable domain (other parts from reference TRBV15 and TRBJ2-1): DAMVIQNPRYQVTQFGKPVTLSCSQTLNHNVMYWYQQKSSQAPKLLFHYYDKDFNNEADTPDNFQSRRPNTSFCFLDIRSPGLGDTAMYLCATSRASGVYNEQFFGPGTRLTVL.

The count of this clone is one. The chain combines TRBV5-4 with TRBJ1-2, with a weak D call TRBD1 (5 bases). The CDR3 is 16 amino acids. CDR1 and CDR2 from the germline V gene are SGHNT and YYREEE (reference sequence). The germline V and J ends were trimmed by 1 base and 7 bases, with 20 bases remaining between them. The CDR3 protein is CASSLSKGVRLFGYTF. The CDR3 coding sequence is TGTGCCAGCAGCTTGTCCAAAGGGGTTCGTCTATTTGGCTACACCTTC.

This clone was seen ten or more times. This chain links TRBV28 with TRBJ1-1; 8 bases fit TRBD1. This CDR3 spans 12 amino acids. The V gene end was trimmed by 6 bases and the J gene end by 14 bases; junction bases not matched to a gene: 11. The germline CDR1 and CDR2 sequences are MDHEN and SYDVKM. The CDR3 sequence: CASRTDRGTGFF. In DNA form, the CDR3 reads TGTGCCAGCAGGACCGACAGGGGAACGGGGTTCTTT.

Only a few counts were recorded for this clone. CDR3 DNA: TGTGCCACCAGTGATTTGCGGTCTGGGGGCCTGGGGCGGGAGACCCAGTACTTC. Its translation is CATSDLRSGGLGRETQYF. The rearrangement links TRBV24-1 to TRBJ2-5, with D perhaps matching TRBD1 (6 bases). The germline V gene has CDR1 KGHDR and CDR2 SFDVKD. V was cut by 0 bases and J by 5 bases, with 21 bases left in between. The CDR3 consists of 18 residues.

The chain carries TRBV18 and TRBJ1-4; TRBD1 might be the D (5 bases). The CDR3 length is 16 residues. Deletions cut 4 bases from V and 0 bases from J, with 12 bases between. Germline CDR1 and CDR2: KGHSH and LQKENI. The CDR3 bases are TGTGCCAGCTCACGACAGCAGAGTGCAACTAATGAAAAACTGTTTTTT. Encoded protein: CASSRQQSATNEKLFF.

The chain links TRBV11-2 to TRBJ2-1; 12 positions match TRBD2. There are 16 residues in the CDR3. The ends lost 2 bases at V and 6 bases at J; junction bases unmatched: 5. The germline V gene encodes CDR1 SGHAT and CDR2 FQNNGV. As DNA, the CDR3 is TGTGCCAGCAGCTTATTACCTAGCGGGGGGGTCAATGAGCAGTTCTTC. Encoded protein: CASSLLPSGGVNEQFF.

This clone came up once. The chain employs TRBV2 and TRBJ1-4, with no clear D. The CDR3 consists of 13 residues. The germline V gene has CDR1 SNHLY and CDR2 FYNNEI. V lost 1 base and J lost 10, with 10 bases in between. The CDR3 region has the DNA TGTGCCAGCAGTGAAGACGTGGCGGGAAAACTGTTTTTT. This translates into CASSEDVAGKLFF.

This clone was observed a single time. The V gene is TRBV7-2, the J gene TRBJ2-7; D possibly corresponds to TRBD1 (6 bases). Trimming removed 6 bases at V and 7 bases at J, with 16 bases between. The CDR3 is 13 residues long. The germline V gene has CDR1 SGHTA and CDR2 FQGNSA. In DNA form, the CDR3 reads TGTGCCAGCAGTGTCTGGGGGCCGGGGGAGCAGTACTTC. This gives the protein CASSVWGPGEQYF. The full variable domain, in which reference TRBV7-2 and TRBJ2-7 provide the parts outside the CDR3, is GAGVSQSPSNKVTEKGKDVELRCDPISGHTALYWYRQSLGQGLEFLIYFQGNSAPDKSGLPSDRFSAERTGGSVSTLTIQRTQQEDSAVYLCASSVWGPGEQYFGPGTRLTVT.

The J gene is TRBJ2-7, the V gene TRBV18; D is unclear. Trimming pared 2 bases from V and 6 bases from J, leaving 17 bases between. The CDR3 has 15 amino acids. Germline-derived CDR1 and CDR2 are KGHSH and LQKENI. CDR3 in DNA: TGTGCCAGCTCACCAGGTCGCGGATCGTCTCTCGAGCAGTACTTC. This gives the protein CASSPGRGSSLEQYF.